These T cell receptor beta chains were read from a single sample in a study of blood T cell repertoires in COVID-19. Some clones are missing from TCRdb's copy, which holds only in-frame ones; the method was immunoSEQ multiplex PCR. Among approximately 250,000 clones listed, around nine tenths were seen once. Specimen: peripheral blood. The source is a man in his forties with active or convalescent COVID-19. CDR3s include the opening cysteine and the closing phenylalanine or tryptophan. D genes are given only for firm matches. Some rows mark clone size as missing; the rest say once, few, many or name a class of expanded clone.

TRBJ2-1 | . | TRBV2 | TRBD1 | TGTGCCAGCAGCGAAGGACAGGTCTTAGGGCAGTTCTTC | CASSEGQVLGQFF
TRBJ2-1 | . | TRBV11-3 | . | TGTGCCAGCAGCTTATCACAGTACAATGAGCAGTTCTTC | CASSLSQYNEQFF
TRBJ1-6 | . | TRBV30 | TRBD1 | TGTGCCTGGAGTGTACTCTCAGGGGGTAATTCACCCCTCCACTTT | CAWSVLSGGNSPLHF
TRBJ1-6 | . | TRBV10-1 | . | TGCGCCAGCACCCGGACAGTGGATAATTCACCCCTCCACTTT | CASTRTVDNSPLHF
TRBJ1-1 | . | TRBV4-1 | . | TGCGCCAGCAGCCAAGGGGCTGGGGCAACAGACACTGAAGCTTTCTTT | CASSQGAGATDTEAFF
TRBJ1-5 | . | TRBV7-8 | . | TGTGCCAGCAGCTTAGTGTGGGGAGGAGCCTCAGATCAGCCCCAGCATTTT | CASSLVWGGASDQPQHF
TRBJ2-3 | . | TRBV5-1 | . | TGCGCCAGCAGCTTGGGACCGGAGGAAGATACGCAGTATTTT | CASSLGPEEDTQYF
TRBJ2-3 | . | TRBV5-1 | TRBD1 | TGCGCCAGCAGCCTGCGGACAGGGTACACAGATACGCAGTATTTT | CASSLRTGYTDTQYF
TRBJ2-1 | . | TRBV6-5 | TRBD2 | TGTGCCAGCAGTTCTAGCGGGAGGGCCGATGAGCAGTTCTTC | CASSSSGRADEQFF
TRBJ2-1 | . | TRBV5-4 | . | TGTGCCAGCAGCTTGGGACAAAATGAGCAGTTCTTC | CASSLGQNEQFF
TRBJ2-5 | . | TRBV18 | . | TGTGCCAGCTCACCAGCGTACCAAGAGACCCAGTACTTC | CASSPAYQETQYF
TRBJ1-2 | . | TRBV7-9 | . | TGTGCCAGCAGCGGAGGAGAGACAGGTTCAACTTACTATGGCTACACCTTC | CASSGGETGSTYYGYTF
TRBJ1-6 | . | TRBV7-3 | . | TGTGCCAGCAGCCCCGGCGGGCAGATGGGTTCACCCCTCCACTTT | CASSPGGQMGSPLHF
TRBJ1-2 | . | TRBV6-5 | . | TGTGCCAGCAGTACCCACAGCCGTGGCTACACCTTC | CASSTHSRGYTF
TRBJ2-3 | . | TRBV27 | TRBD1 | TGTGCCAGCAGTGGACAGGGCACAGATACGCAGTATTTT | CASSGQGTDTQYF
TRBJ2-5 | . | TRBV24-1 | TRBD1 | TGTGCCACCAGTGATCCGGGACAGGGGAAGACCCAGTACTTC | CATSDPGQGKTQYF
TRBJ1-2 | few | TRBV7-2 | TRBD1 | TGTGCCAGCAGCTCCAGACAGGGGAGCGGCTACACCTTC | CASSSRQGSGYTF
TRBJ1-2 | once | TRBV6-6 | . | TGTGCCAGCAGTTATACCGGGACAAACTATGGCTACACCTTC | CASSYTGTNYGYTF
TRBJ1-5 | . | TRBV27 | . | TGTGCCAGCAGCCTCAACAGGGTAGGTCAGCCCCAGCATTTT | CASSLNRVGQPQHF
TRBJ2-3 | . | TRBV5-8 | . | TGTGCCAGCAGCTACGAGCGGGATACGCAGTATTTT | CASSYERDTQYF
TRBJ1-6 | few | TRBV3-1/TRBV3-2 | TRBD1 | TGTGCCAGCAGCCAAGGAGCAGGGGGAGATAATTCACCCCTCCACTTT | CASSQGAGGDNSPLHF
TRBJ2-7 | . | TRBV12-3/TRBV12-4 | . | TGTGCCAGCAGTTTCGGTCTCCCCAACGAGCAGTACTTC | CASSFGLPNEQYF
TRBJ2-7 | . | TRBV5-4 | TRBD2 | TGTGCCAGCAGCTGGACTAGCGGGAGTTACGAGCAGTACTTC | CASSWTSGSYEQYF
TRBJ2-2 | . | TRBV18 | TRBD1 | TGTGCCAGCTCGCCAACCGTGACAGGGTGGACCGGGGAGCTGTTTTTT | CASSPTVTGWTGELFF
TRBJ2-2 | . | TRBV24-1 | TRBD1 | TGTGCCACCAGTGATTTGAGGGCAGGGGGAGCCGGGGAGCTGTTTTTT | CATSDLRAGGAGELFF
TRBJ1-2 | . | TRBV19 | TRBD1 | TGTGCCAGTAGTATAGATCGTCCAGGGGGCGCGGATGGCTACACCTTC | CASSIDRPGGADGYTF
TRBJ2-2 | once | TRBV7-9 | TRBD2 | TGTGCCAGCAGCTTATCACTAGCGGACACCGGGGAGCTGTTTTTT | CASSLSLADTGELFF
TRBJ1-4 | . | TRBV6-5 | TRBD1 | TGTGCCAGCAGGCGACAGACAGGGTCTAATGAAAAACTGTTTTTT | CASRRQTGSNEKLFF
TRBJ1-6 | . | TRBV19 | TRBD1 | TGTGCCAGTAGTATCATCGGACAGGGGAGGTCACCCCTCCACTTT | CASSIIGQGRSPLHF
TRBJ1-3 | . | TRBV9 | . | TGTGCCAGCAGCGTAGCTTCGGGGGTGCCGAGGACCCTATCTGGAAACACCATATATTTT | CASSVASGVPRTLSGNTIYF
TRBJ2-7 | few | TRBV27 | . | TGTGCCAGCAATCCCAGTCTGGTTCCCAACGAGCAGTACTTC | CASNPSLVPNEQYF
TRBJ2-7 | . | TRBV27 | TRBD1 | TGTGCCAGCAGTTTATACAGGGGCCCCTACGAGCAGTACTTC | CASSLYRGPYEQYF
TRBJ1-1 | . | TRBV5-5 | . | TGTGCCAGCAGCCCCGGCGGGGGCATAGGAGGGAACACTGAAGCTTTCTTT | CASSPGGGIGGNTEAFF
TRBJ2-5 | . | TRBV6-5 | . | TGTGCCAGCAGGACCACAGATATTCAAGAGACCCAGTACTTC | CASRTTDIQETQYF
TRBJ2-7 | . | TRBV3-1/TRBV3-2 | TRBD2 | TGTGCCAGCACCCCGACTAGCCTCCAAGGCGAGCAGTACTTC | CASTPTSLQGEQYF
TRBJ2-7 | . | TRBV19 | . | TGTGCCAGTAATCCGGGTGCAGCCTACGAGCAGTACTTC | CASNPGAAYEQYF
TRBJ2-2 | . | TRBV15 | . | TGTGCCACCAGCAGAGATTGGACAGCTACGAACACCGGGGAGCTGTTTTTT | CATSRDWTATNTGELFF
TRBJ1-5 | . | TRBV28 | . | TGTGCCAGCAAAAAGCGGGACAATAGCAATCAGCCCCAGCATTTT | CASKKRDNSNQPQHF
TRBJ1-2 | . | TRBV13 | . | TGTGCCAGCAGCCACCGAGGAGGGCGGTATGGCTACACCTTC | CASSHRGGRYGYTF
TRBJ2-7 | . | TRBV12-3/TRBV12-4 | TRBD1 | TGTGCCAGCAGCCAGACAGGGGCCGAGCAGTACTTC | CASSQTGAEQYF
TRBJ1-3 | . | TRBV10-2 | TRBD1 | TGCGCCAGCAGTTCTACTACAGGGGTCGGAAACACCATATATTTT | CASSSTTGVGNTIYF
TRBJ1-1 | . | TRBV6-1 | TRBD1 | TGTGCCAGCAGTGAAGATCGACAGGGATCGGCTTTCTTT | CASSEDRQGSAFF
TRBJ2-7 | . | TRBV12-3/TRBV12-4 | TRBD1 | TGTGCCAGCAGTCAAACAGGGGGGTACGAGCAGTACTTC | CASSQTGGYEQYF
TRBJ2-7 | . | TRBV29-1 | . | TGCAGCGCTCGACAGACCTACGAGCAGTACTTC | CSARQTYEQYF
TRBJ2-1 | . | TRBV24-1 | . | TGTGCCACCAGTGAGGTTAGCGGTAGCTCCTACAATGAGCAGTTCTTC | CATSEVSGSSYNEQFF
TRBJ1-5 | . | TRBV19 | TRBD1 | TGTGCCAGTACCCCAGGGGGTCACGTTGGGCCCCAGCATTTT | CASTPGGHVGPQHF
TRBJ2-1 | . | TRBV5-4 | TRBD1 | TGTGCCAGCAGCTTGCGGGACAGGGCGGCGAATGAGCAGTTCTTC | CASSLRDRAANEQFF
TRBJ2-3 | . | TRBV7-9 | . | TGTGCCAGCAGCTCCCTGGCAGGGGGCACAGATACGCAGTATTTT | CASSSLAGGTDTQYF
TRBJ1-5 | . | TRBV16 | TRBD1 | TGTGCCAGCAGCCCGGGACAGGGGAATCAGCCCCAGCATTTT | CASSPGQGNQPQHF